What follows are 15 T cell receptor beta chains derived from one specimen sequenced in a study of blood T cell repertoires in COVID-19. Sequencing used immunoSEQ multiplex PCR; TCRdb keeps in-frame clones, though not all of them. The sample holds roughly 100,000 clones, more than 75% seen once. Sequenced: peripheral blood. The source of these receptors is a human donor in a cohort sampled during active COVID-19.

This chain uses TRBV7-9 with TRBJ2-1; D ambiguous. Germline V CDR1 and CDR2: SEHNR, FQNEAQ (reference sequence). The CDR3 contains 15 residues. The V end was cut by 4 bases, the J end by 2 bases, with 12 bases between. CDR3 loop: CASSWLNVPYNEQFF. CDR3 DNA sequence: TGTGCCAGCAGCTGGCTGAACGTACCCTACAATGAGCAGTTCTTC.

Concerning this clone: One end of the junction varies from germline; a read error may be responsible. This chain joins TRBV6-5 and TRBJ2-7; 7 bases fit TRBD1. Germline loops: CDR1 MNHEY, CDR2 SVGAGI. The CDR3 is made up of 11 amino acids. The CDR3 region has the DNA TGTGCCAGCAGTTCCTCCGGGACAGTTAACTTC. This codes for CASSSSGTVNF.

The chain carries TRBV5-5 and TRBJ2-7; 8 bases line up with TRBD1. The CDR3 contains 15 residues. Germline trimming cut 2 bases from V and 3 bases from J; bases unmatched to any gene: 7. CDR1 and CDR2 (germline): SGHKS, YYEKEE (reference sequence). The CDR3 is CASSFQGAAVYEQYF. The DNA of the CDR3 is TGTGCCAGCAGCTTTCAGGGGGCGGCCGTCTACGAGCAGTACTTC.

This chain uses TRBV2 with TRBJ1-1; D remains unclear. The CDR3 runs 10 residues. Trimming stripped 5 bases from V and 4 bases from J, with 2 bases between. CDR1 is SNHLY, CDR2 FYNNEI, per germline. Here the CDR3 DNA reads TGTGCCAGCAGTCTCACTGAAGCTTTCTTT. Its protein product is CASSLTEAFF.

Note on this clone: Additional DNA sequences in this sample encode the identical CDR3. CDR3 in amino acids: CASSPSGGAYNEQFF. CDR3 bases: TGTGCCAGCTCACCAAGCGGGGGGGCCTACAATGAGCAGTTCTTC. The chain carries TRBV18 and TRBJ2-1; TRBD2 aligns across 10 bases. J was trimmed by 2 bases and V by 2 bases; bases with no gene match: 0. Germline values: CDR1 KGHSH, CDR2 LQKENI. The CDR3 covers 15 residues. Full variable domain (outside the CDR3, taken from reference TRBV18 and TRBJ2-1): NAGVMQNPRHLVRRRGQEARLRCSPMKGHSHVYWYRQLPEEGLKFMVYLQKENIIDESGMPKERFSAEFPKEGPSILRIQQVVRGDSAAYFCASSPSGGAYNEQFFGPGTRLTVL.

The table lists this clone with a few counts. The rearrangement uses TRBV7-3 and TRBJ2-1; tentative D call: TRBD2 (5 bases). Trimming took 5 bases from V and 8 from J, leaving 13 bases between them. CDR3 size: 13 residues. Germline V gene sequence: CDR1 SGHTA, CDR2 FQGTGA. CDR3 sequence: CASSPGVLDEQFF. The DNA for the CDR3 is TGTGCCAGCAGCCCCGGGGTCCTCGATGAGCAGTTCTTC.

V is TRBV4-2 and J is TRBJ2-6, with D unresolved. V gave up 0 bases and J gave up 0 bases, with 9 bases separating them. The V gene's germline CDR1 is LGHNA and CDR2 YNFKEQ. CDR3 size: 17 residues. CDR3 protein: CASSQDHGGSGANVLTF. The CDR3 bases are TGTGCCAGCAGCCAAGATCACGGCGGCTCTGGGGCCAACGTCCTGACTTTC.

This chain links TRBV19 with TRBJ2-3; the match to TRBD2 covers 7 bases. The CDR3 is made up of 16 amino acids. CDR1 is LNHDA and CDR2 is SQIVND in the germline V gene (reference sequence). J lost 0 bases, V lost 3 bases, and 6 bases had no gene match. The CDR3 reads CASSMASGSSTDTQYF. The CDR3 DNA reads TGTGCCAGTAGTATGGCTAGCGGTTCTAGCACAGATACGCAGTATTTT.

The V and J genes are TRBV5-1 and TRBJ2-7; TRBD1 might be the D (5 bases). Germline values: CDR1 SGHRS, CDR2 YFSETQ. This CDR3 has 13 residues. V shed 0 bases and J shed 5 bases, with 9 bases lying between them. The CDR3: CASSLARVDEQYF. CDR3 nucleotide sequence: TGCGCCAGCAGCTTGGCCAGGGTGGACGAGCAGTACTTC.

The CDR3 is CAWSRGVFTEAFF. The DNA of the CDR3 is TGTGCCTGGAGTCGGGGGGTGTTCACTGAAGCTTTCTTT. V gene TRBV30 combines with J gene TRBJ1-1; possibly TRBD1 for D (5 bases). Trimming pared 2 bases from V and 4 bases from J, leaving 11 bases between. This CDR3 is 13 amino acids long. The germline gives CDR1 GTSNPN, CDR2 SVGIG (reference sequence).

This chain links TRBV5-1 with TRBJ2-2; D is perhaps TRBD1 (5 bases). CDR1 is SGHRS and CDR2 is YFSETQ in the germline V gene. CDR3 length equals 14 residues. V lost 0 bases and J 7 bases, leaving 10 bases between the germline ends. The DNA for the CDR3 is TGCGCCAGCAGCTTGGGGCAGGGCATCGGGGAGCTGTTTTTT. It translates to CASSLGQGIGELFF.

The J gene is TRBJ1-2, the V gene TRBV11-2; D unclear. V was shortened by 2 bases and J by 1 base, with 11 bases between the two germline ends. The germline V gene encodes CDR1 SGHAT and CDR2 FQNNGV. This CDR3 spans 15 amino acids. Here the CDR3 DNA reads TGTGCCAGCAGCTTAAATGGAGGGATTAACTATGGCTACACCTTC. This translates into CASSLNGGINYGYTF.

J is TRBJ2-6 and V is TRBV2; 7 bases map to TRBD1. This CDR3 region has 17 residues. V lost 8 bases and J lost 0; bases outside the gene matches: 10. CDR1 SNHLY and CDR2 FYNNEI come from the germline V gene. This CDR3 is CASSGRGYRSGANVLTF. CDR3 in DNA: TGTGCCAGCTCTGGCAGGGGGTACCGCTCTGGGGCCAACGTCCTGACTTTC.

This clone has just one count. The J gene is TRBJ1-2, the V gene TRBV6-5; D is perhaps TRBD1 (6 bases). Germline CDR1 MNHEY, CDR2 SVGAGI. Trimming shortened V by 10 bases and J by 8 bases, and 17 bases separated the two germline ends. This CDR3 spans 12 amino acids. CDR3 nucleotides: TGTGCCACCCGACAGGAGGTAGGAGGCTACACCTTC. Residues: CATRQEVGGYTF.

CDR3 coding DNA: TGTGCCAGCAGCCGATTACAGCCCGGGGGGTTCCAAGAGACCCAGTACTTC. Amino acids: CASSRLQPGGFQETQYF. The chain links TRBV9 to TRBJ2-5, with 7 positions matching TRBD2. There are 17 residues in the CDR3. From germline, CDR1 is SGDLS and CDR2 YYNGEE. Losses at the gene ends were 4 bases for V and 1 base for J; bases not matched to a gene: 13.